A single sample gave rise to the 20 T cell receptor beta chains below, sequenced in a study of somatic mutations in cytotoxic T cells in rheumatoid arthritis. The repertoire was sequenced with immunoSEQ multiplex PCR; TCRdb's copy has only in-frame clones and lacks some. This sample yields approximately 3,300 clones, of which more than 70% are seen a single time; roughly 13% belongs to the top ten. The specimen was CD8+ T cells sorted from blood. Source of these receptors: a woman between 50 and 59 years old with rheumatoid arthritis.

This chain joins TRBV27 and TRBJ1-1; 7 bases are a match to TRBD1. The CDR3 is made up of 15 amino acids. J was trimmed by 1 base and V by 3 bases; bases with no gene match: 5. Germline assignment: CDR1 MNHEY and CDR2 SMNVEV (reference sequence). The CDR3 region is CASSFQAGGNTEAFF. DNA for the CDR3: TGTGCCAGCAGTTTTCAAGCAGGGGGGAACACTGAAGCTTTCTTT.

The chain recombines TRBV27 with TRBJ2-7, with 8 positions matching TRBD2. The CDR3 extends over 15 amino acids. Germline CDR1 reads MNHEY; CDR2 reads SMNVEV (reference sequence). Losses at the gene ends were 6 bases for V and 0 bases for J; bases not matched to a gene: 7. The CDR3 region is CASRPRLAPSYEQYF. The CDR3 coding sequence is TGTGCCAGCAGACCCCGACTAGCGCCCTCCTACGAGCAGTACTTC.

The chain employs TRBV7-6 and TRBJ1-4, with D hard to call. The length of the CDR3 is 13 residues. Per the germline V gene, CDR1 is SGHVS and CDR2 is FNYEAQ. V lost 5 bases and J lost 3, with 7 bases in between. Written as DNA, the CDR3 is TGTGCCAGCAGCCGCGGCCCTAATGAAAAACTGTTTTTT. Protein product: CASSRGPNEKLFF.

J is TRBJ2-2 and V is TRBV9; TRBD2 matches 16 bases. Germline V CDR1 and CDR2: SGDLS, YYNGEE. This CDR3 region has 18 residues. The CDR3 spells CARGGTSGRESCKGELFF. Written as DNA, the CDR3 is TGTGCGCGGGGGGGGACTAGCGGGAGGGAGAGCTGCAAGGGGGAGCTGTTTTTT.

V usage is TRBV6-6 and J usage is TRBJ1-1; 7 nucleotides align to TRBD1. The germline V gene encodes CDR1 MNHNY and CDR2 SVGAGI (reference sequence). V gave up 4 bases and J gave up 0 bases; unmatched junction bases: 2. The CDR3 is 14 residues long. The CDR3 reads CASSSGGLNTEAFF. The CDR3 DNA sequence: TGTGCCAGCAGTTCAGGGGGACTGAACACTGAAGCTTTCTTT.

This chain joins TRBV19 and TRBJ2-5; 7 bases align to TRBD2. Per germline, CDR1 LNHDA and CDR2 SQIVND (reference sequence). The V segment lost 10 bases and the J segment 5 bases; nucleotides outside the gene matches: 16. The CDR3 contains 15 residues. CDR3 DNA: TGTGCCACCCGACCCGCCGCGGGAGCCTGGGAGACCCAGTACTTC. Its protein is CATRPAAGAWETQYF.

The chain joins TRBV7-2 to TRBJ2-5; unclear D gene. Trimming took 7 bases from V and 2 from J, leaving 8 bases between them. The CDR3 length is 12 residues. The germline V gene encodes CDR1 SGHTA and CDR2 FQGNSA. The CDR3 DNA reads TGTGCCAGCAACTATGGACAAGAGACCCAGTACTTC. Protein product: CASNYGQETQYF.

The genes are TRBV7-8 and TRBJ2-5; 7 nucleotides agree with TRBD2. The J call is in doubt because the DNA end fits TRBJ2-7 better. The CDR3 has 15 amino acids. CDR1 is SGHVS and CDR2 is FQNEAQ in the germline V gene. The CDR3 DNA is TGTGCCAGCAGCCCCGGACTAGTAAGTTCGTACGAGCAGTACTTC. This translates into CASSPGLVSSYEQYF.

CDR3 residues: CASSLGGGGYEQFF. As DNA, the CDR3 is TGTGCCAGCAGCTTAGGGGGCGGGGGCTATGAGCAGTTCTTC. The V call is TRBV7-6, the J call TRBJ2-1; possibly TRBD2 for D (7 bases). The germline gives CDR1 SGHVS, CDR2 FNYEAQ. CDR3 length equals 14 residues. V shed 1 base and J shed 8 bases, with 12 bases lying between them.

J is TRBJ2-1 and V is TRBV28; 11 bases align to TRBD2. Germline values: CDR1 MDHEN, CDR2 SYDVKM. V was pared by 3 bases and J by 9 bases, with 7 bases of the junction left unmatched. This CDR3 spans 15 amino acids. Here the CDR3 reads CASSFLAGGASEQFF. The CDR3 DNA reads as TGTGCCAGCAGTTTCCTAGCGGGAGGAGCAAGTGAGCAGTTCTTC.

The chain recombines TRBV5-5 with TRBJ2-3; 10 bases align to TRBD1. The CDR3 contains 16 residues. Trimming took 0 bases from V and 2 from J; bases not matched to a gene: 3. Looked up from germline, CDR1 is SGHKS and CDR2 is YYEKEE (reference sequence). CDR3 region: CASSLGGTGVTDTQYF. Here the CDR3 DNA reads TGTGCCAGCAGCTTGGGGGGGACAGGGGTCACAGATACGCAGTATTTT.

The rearrangement uses TRBV9 and TRBJ1-1; 7 bases are a match to TRBD1. This CDR3 region has 16 residues. Per germline, CDR1 SGDLS and CDR2 YYNGEE. The V and J ends lost 4 bases and 4 bases, in that order; junction bases with no gene match: 13. In nucleotides, the CDR3 is TGTGCCAGCAGCCCCCTCATTAGACAGGGCGCCACTGAAGCTTTCTTT. As protein: CASSPLIRQGATEAFF.

CDR3 in DNA: TGTGCCAGCTCACCAGATAGCGGGGGCTACGAGCAGTACTTC. It translates to CASSPDSGGYEQYF. The J gene is TRBJ2-7, the V gene TRBV18; 9 nucleotides agree with TRBD2. Germline lookup yields CDR1 KGHSH and CDR2 LQKENI. The ends lost 2 bases at V and 3 bases at J; junction bases unmatched: 2. The CDR3 covers 14 residues.

The V call is TRBV7-3, the J call TRBJ2-7; D ambiguous. The CDR3 loop spans 13 amino acids. Germline lookup yields CDR1 SGHTA and CDR2 FQGTGA. V lost 5 bases and J 7 bases, leaving 15 bases between the germline ends. Here the CDR3 DNA reads TGTGCCAGCAGCCGCGGCCAAGGTCGTGAGCAGTACTTC. Encoded protein: CASSRGQGREQYF.

V is TRBV2 and J is TRBJ1-1; D gene unclear. The V gene lost 6 bases and the J gene lost 0 bases, with 20 bases spanning the gap. The CDR3 consists of 17 residues. The germline V gene has CDR1 SNHLY and CDR2 FYNNEI. The CDR3 spells CASREGGPMNMNTEAFF. As DNA, the CDR3 is TGTGCCAGCAGGGAGGGAGGCCCAATGAACATGAACACTGAAGCTTTCTTT. The variable domain in full, with the rest retrieved from reference TRBV2 and TRBJ1-1, is EPEVTQTPSHQVTQMGQEVILRCVPISNHLYFYWYRQILGQKVEFLVSFYNNEISEKSEIFDDQFSVERPDGSNFTLKIRSTKLEDSAMYFCASREGGPMNMNTEAFFGQGTRLTVV.

This clone was detected a few times. This chain uses TRBV4-1 with TRBJ2-3; a weak D match, TRBD2 (6 bases). Between the trimmed V and J ends, which lost 0 bases and 6 bases, there was a span of 19 bases. The CDR3 consists of 17 residues. The germline V gene has CDR1 MGHRA and CDR2 YSYEKL. Here the CDR3 DNA reads TGCGCCAGCAGCCAAGAGGAGGGAGTCCCTGAGGCCGATACGCAGTATTTT. This translates into CASSQEEGVPEADTQYF.

This chain connects TRBV5-4 to TRBJ1-4; tentative D call: TRBD1 (6 bases). V shed 0 bases and J shed 5 bases, with 11 bases lying between them. The V gene's germline CDR1 is SGHNT and CDR2 YYREEE (reference sequence). The CDR3 is 15 residues long. CDR3 sequence reads: CASSLEGGGNEKLFF. The CDR3 nucleotides read TGTGCCAGCAGCTTGGAAGGGGGGGGGAATGAAAAACTGTTTTTT.

J is TRBJ2-7 and V is TRBV5-1; 9 nucleotides align to TRBD2. Germline CDR1 and CDR2: SGHRS and YFSETQ. Trimming at V came to 7 bases and at J to 2 bases, leaving 10 bases not matched to a gene. This CDR3 is built from 15 residues. The CDR3 is CASSKAAGGTYEQYF. The CDR3 DNA reads TGCGCCAGCTCCAAGGCAGCGGGAGGAACCTACGAGCAGTACTTC.

This chain uses TRBV28 with TRBJ1-5; D call uncertain. CDR1 MDHEN and CDR2 SYDVKM come from the germline V gene. The CDR3 runs to 15 residues. Trimming removed 5 bases from V and 0 bases from J, with 11 bases in between. In nucleotides, the CDR3 is TGTGCCAGCAGTATGGGCCAGGATAGCAATCAGCCCCAGCATTTT. This codes for CASSMGQDSNQPQHF. Filled out from reference TRBV28 and TRBJ1-5, the complete variable domain reads DVKVTQSSRYLVKRTGEKVFLECVQDMDHENMFWYRQDPGLGLRLIYFSYDVKMKEKGDIPEGYSVSREKKERFSLILESASTNQTSMYLCASSMGQDSNQPQHFGDGTRLSIL.

The V and J genes are TRBV5-8 and TRBJ2-1; 10 bases line up with TRBD2. The CDR3 contains 17 residues. The V gene end was trimmed by 1 base and the J gene end by 5 bases; junction bases not matched to a gene: 9. Per germline, CDR1 SGHTS and CDR2 YDEGEE. The CDR3 sequence is CASSLLITSGIDNEQFF. The CDR3 region has the DNA TGTGCCAGCAGCTTGCTTATTACTAGCGGGATCGACAATGAGCAGTTCTTC.